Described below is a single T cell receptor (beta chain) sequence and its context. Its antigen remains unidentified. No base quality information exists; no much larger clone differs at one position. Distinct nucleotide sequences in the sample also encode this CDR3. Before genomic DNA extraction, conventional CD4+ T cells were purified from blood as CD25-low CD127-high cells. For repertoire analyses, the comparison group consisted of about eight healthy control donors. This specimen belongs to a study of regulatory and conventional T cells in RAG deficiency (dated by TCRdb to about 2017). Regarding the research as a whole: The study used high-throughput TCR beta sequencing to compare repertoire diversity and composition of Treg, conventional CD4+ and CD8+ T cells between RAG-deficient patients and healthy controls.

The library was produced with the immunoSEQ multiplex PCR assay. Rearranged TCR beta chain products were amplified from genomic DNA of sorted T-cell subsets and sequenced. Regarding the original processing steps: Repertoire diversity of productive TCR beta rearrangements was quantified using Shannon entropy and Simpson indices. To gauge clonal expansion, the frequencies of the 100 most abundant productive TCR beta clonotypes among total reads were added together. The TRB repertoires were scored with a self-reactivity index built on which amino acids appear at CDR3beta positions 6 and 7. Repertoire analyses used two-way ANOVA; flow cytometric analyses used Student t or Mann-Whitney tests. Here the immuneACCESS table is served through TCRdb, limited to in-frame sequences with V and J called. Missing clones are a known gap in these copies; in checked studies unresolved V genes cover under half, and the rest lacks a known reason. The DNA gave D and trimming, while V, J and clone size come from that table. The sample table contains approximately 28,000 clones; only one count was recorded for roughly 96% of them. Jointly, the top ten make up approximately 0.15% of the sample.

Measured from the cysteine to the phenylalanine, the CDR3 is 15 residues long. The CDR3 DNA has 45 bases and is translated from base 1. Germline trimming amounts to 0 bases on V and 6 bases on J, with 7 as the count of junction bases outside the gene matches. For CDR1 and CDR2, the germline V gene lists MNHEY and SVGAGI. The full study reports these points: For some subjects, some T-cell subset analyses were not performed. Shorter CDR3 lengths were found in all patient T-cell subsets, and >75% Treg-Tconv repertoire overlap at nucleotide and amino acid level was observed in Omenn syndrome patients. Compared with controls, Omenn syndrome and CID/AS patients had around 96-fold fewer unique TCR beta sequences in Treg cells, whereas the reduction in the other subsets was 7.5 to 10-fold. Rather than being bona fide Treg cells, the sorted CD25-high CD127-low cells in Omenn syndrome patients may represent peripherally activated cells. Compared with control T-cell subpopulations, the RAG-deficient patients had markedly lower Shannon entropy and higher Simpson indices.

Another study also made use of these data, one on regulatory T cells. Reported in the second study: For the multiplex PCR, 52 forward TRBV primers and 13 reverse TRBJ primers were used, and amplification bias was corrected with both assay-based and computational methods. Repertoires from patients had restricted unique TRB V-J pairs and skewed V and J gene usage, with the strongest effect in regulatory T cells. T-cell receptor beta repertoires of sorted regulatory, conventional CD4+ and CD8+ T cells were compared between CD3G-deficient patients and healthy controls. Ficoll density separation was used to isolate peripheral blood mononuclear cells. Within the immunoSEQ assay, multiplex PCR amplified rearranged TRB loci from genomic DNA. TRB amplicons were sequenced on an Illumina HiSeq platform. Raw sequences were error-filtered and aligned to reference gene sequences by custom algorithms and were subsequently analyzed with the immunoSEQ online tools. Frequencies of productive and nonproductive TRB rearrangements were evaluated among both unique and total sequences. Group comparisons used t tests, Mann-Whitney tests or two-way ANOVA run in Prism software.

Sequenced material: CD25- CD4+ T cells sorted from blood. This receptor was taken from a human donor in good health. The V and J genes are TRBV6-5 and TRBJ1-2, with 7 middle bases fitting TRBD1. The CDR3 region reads CASSYSNRGRDGYTF. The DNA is TGTGCCAGCAGTTACTCGAATAGGGGGCGCGATGGCTACACCTTC.